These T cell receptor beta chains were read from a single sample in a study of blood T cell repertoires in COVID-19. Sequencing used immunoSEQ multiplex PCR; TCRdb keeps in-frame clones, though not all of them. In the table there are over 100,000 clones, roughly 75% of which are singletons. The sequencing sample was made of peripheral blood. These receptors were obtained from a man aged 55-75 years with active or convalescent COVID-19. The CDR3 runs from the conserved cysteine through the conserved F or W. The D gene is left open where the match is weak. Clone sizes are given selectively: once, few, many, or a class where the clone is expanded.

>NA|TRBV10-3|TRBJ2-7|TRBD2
CAIRGGLAGAAEQYF
TGTGCCATCAGGGGGGGACTAGCGGGAGCGGCAGAGCAGTACTTC
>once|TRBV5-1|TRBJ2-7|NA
CASSYNGGREQYF
TGCGCCAGCAGCTACAACGGGGGACGGGAGCAGTACTTC
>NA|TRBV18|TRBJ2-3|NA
CASSQARSLDTQYF
TGTGCCAGCTCACAGGCTAGATCCCTAGATACGCAGTATTTT
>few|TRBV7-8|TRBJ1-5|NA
CASSSDRTWGNQPQHF
TGTGCCAGCAGCTCAGACCGGACTTGGGGCAATCAGCCCCAGCATTTT
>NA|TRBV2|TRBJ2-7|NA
CASNREPYEQYF
TGTGCCAGCAACCGGGAACCCTACGAGCAGTACTTC
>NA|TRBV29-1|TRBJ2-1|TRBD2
CSALVPGTSGNNEQFF
TGCAGCGCCCTTGTACCCGGGACTAGCGGGAATAATGAGCAGTTCTTC
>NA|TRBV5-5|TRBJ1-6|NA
CASSFGLSAPLHF
TGTGCCAGCAGCTTTGGACTGAGCGCACCCCTCCACTTT
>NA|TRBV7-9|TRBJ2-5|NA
CASSVRGRETQYF
TGTGCCAGCAGCGTCAGGGGCCGTGAGACCCAGTACTTC
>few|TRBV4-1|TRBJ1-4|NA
CASSQVGREKLFF
TGCGCCAGCAGCCAAGTTGGGAGAGAAAAACTGTTTTTT
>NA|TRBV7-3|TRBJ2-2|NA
CASSLQASIGELFF
TGTGCCAGCAGCTTACAGGCTAGCATCGGGGAGCTGTTTTTT
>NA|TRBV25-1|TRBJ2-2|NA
CASSDGGELFF
TGTGCCAGCAGTGACGGCGGGGAGCTGTTTTTT
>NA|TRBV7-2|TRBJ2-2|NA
CASSLLRNTGELFF
TGTGCCAGCAGCCTCCTAAGGAACACCGGGGAGCTGTTTTTT
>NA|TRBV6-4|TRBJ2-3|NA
CASSSEGGSTDTQYF
TGTGCCAGCAGTAGTGAAGGGGGAAGCACAGATACGCAGTATTTT
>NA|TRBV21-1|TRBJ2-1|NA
CASSTGPGLDYNEQFF
TGTGCCAGCAGCACCGGACCGGGACTCGATTACAATGAGCAGTTCTTC
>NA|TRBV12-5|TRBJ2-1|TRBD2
CASGFTSGRSFYEQFF
TGTGCTAGTGGTTTCACTAGCGGGAGGAGTTTTTATGAGCAGTTCTTC
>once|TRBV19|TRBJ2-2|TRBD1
CASSSRGPGELFF
TGTGCCAGTAGTAGCAGGGGGCCCGGGGAGCTGTTTTTT
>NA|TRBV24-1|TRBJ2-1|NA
CATRGEGGGYNEQFF
TGTGCCACCAGGGGGGAGGGAGGGGGCTACAATGAGCAGTTCTTC
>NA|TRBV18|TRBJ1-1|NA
CASSPQSHKNTEAFF
TGTGCCAGCTCACCACAGTCTCACAAGAACACTGAAGCTTTCTTT